This TCR beta chain was identified during a study of blood T cell repertoires in COVID-19. Using immunoSEQ multiplex PCR, the repertoire was profiled, and TCRdb retains in-frame clones only, with some absent. The data contain 180,000 or so clones, more than 75% of them seen just once; the ten biggest clones take up 4% to 5%. This clone was detected only a few times. Trimming took 0 bases from V and 2 from J; bases not matched to a gene: 6. This CDR3 has 16 amino acids. CDR1 and CDR2 from the germline V gene are SGHTA and FQGNSA. The chain recombines TRBV7-2 with TRBJ2-7, with 8 bases aligning to TRBD1. Sequencing was performed on peripheral blood. The receptor was derived from a woman aged 80 or older with acute or convalescent COVID-19. CDR3 residues: CASSLAGQGGTYEQYF. The CDR3 DNA is TGTGCCAGCAGCTTAGCCGGACAGGGAGGCACCTACGAGCAGTACTTC.